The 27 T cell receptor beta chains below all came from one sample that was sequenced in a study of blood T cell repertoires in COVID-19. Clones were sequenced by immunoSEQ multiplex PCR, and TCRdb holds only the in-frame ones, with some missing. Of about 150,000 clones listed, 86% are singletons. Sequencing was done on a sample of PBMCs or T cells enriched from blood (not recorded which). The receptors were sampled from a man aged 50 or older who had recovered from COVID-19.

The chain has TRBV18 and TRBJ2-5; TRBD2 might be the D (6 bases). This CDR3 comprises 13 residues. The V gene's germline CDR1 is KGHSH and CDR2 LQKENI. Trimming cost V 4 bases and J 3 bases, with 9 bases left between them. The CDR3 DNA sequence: TGTGCCAGCTCACTAGCGGACAAAGAGACCCAGTACTTC. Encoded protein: CASSLADKETQYF.

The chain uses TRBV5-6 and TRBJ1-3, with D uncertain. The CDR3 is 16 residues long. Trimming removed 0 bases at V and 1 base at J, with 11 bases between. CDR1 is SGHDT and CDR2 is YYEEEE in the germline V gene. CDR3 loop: CASSLGPGLSGNTIYF. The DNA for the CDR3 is TGTGCCAGCAGCTTGGGTCCGGGTCTTTCTGGAAACACCATATATTTT.

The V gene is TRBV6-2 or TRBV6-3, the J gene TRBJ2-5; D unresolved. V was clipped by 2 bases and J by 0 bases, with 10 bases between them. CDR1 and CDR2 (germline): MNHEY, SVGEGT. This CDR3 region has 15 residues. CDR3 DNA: TGTGCCAGCAGTTACGGGCGAAGTAACCAAGAGACCCAGTACTTC. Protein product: CASSYGRSNQETQYF.

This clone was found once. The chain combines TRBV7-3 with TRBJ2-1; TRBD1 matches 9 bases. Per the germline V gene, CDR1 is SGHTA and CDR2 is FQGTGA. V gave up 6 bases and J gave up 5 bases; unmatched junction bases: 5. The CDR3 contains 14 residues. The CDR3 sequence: CASRRDRDHNEQFF. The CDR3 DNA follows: TGTGCCAGCAGGCGGGACAGGGACCACAATGAGCAGTTCTTC.

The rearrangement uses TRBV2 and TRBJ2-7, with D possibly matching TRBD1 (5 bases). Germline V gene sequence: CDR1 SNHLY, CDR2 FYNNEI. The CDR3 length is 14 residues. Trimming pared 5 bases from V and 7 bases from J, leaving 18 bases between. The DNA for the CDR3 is TGTGCCAGCAGTAGAACCGGACGTACAGGAGAGCAGTACTTC. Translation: CASSRTGRTGEQYF.

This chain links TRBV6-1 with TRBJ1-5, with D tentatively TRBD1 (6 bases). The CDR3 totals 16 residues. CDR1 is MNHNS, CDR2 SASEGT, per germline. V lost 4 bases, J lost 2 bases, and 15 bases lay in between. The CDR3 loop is CASSGRFTGRNQPQHF. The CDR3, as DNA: TGTGCCAGCAGTGGAAGATTTACAGGGCGCAATCAGCCCCAGCATTTT.

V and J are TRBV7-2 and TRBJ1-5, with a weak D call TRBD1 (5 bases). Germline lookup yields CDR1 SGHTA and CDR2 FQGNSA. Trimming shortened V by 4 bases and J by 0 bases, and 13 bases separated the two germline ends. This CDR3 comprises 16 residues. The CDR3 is CASSYGTPDSNQPQHF. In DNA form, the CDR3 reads TGTGCCAGCAGCTACGGGACTCCCGATAGCAATCAGCCCCAGCATTTT.

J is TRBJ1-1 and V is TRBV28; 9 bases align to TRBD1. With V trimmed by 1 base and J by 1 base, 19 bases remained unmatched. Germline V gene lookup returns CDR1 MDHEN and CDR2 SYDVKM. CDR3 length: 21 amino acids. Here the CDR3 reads CASSLSRIHRGRKDGNTEAFF. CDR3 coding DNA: TGTGCCAGCAGTTTATCGAGAATACACAGGGGGCGTAAGGATGGGAACACTGAAGCTTTCTTT.

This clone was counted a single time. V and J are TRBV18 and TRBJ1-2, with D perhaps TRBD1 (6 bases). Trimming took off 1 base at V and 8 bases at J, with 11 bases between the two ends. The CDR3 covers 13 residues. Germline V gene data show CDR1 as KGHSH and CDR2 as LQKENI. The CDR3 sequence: CASSPRTAGGYTF. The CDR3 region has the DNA TGTGCCAGCTCACCACGGACAGCCGGCGGCTACACCTTC.

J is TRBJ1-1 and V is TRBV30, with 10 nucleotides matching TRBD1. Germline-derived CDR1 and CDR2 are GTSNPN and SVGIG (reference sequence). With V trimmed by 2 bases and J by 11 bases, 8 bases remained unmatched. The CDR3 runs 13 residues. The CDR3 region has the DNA TGTGCCTGGAGTCCTGACAGGGGGCGTCTCGCTTTCTTT. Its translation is CAWSPDRGRLAFF.

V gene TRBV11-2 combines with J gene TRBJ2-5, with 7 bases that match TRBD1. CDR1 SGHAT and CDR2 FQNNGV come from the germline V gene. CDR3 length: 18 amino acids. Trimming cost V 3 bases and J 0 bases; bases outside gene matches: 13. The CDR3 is CASSFDRENLGYQETQYF. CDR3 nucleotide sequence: TGTGCCAGCAGCTTCGACAGGGAGAACCTAGGTTACCAAGAGACCCAGTACTTC.

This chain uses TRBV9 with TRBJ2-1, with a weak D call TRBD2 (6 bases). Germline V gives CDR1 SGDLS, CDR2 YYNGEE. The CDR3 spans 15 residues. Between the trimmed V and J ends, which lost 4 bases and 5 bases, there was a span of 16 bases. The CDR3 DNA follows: TGTGCCAGCAGCCCGGCCAGGGACTTAAACAATGAGCAGTTCTTC. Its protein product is CASSPARDLNNEQFF.

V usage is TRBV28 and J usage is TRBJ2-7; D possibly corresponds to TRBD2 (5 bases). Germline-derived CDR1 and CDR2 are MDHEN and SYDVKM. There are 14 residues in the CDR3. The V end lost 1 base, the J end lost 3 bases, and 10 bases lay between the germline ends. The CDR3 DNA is TGTGCCAGCAGTTTATTCGTCCGGGGCTACGAGCAGTACTTC. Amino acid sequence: CASSLFVRGYEQYF.

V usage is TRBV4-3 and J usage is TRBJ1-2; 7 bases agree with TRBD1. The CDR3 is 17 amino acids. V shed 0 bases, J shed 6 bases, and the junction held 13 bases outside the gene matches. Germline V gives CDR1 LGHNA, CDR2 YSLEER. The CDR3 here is CASSQDALRGRVDGYTF. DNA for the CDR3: TGCGCCAGCAGCCAAGATGCGTTGAGGGGGCGGGTTGATGGCTACACCTTC.

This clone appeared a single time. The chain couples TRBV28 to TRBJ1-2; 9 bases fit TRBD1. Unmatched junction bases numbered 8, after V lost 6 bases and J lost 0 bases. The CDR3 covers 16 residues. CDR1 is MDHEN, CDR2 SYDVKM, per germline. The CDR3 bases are TGTGCCAGCAGGACCGACAGGGGGATTGCTAACTATGGCTACACCTTC. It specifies CASRTDRGIANYGYTF.

CDR3 in DNA: TGTGCCAGCTCACCATCGAAGACACCGGAGCGGGGCTACACCTTC. As protein: CASSPSKTPERGYTF. This sequence joins TRBV18 and TRBJ1-2; D not certain. Germline CDR1 is KGHSH and CDR2 is LQKENI. The V and J ends lost 2 bases and 8 bases respectively, with 18 bases between them. CDR3 length: 15 residues.

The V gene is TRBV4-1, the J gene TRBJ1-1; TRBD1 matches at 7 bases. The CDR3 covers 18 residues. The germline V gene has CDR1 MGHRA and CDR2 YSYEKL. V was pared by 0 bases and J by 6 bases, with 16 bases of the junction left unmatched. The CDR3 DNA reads TGCGCCAGCAGCCAAGATCACCACAGGGGCCAAAGGGCGCCTGAAGCTTTCTTT. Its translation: CASSQDHHRGQRAPEAFF.

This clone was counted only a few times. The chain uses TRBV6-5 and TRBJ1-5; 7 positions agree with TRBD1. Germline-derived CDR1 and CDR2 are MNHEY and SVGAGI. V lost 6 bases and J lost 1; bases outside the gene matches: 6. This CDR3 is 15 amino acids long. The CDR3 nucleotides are TGTGCCAGCAGCCGGGGACAGACGAGCAATCAGCCCCAGCATTTT. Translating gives CASSRGQTSNQPQHF.

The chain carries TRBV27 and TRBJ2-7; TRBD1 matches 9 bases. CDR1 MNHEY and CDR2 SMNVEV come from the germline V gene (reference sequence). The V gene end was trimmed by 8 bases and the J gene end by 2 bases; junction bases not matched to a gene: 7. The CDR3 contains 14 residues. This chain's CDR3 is CASHSRTGAYEQYV. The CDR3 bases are TGTGCCAGCCACAGCAGGACAGGGGCCTACGAGCAGTACGTC.

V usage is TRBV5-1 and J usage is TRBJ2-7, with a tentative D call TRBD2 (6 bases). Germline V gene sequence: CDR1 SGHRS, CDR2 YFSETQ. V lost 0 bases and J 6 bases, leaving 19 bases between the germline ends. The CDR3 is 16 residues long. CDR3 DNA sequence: TGCGCCAGCAGCTTGGACCGTTCGGCTAGCGCACGCGAGCAGTACTTC. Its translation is CASSLDRSASAREQYF.

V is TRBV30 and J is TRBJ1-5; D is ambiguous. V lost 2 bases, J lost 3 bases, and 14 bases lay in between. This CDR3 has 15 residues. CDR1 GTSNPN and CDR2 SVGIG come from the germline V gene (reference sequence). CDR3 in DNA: TGTGCCTGGAGTAGTCCGGTCAGACTCAATCAGCCCCAGCATTTT. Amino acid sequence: CAWSSPVRLNQPQHF.

CDR3 coding DNA: TGTGCCAGCAGCTCGGGACTAGCGGGAGGTCGGGGTGAGCAGTTCTTC. Residues: CASSSGLAGGRGEQFF. The chain has TRBV11-2 and TRBJ2-1, with 15 bases that match TRBD2. Germline V gene sequence: CDR1 SGHAT, CDR2 FQNNGV. V trimming: 4 bases; J trimming: 9 bases; junction bases outside the gene matches: 7. This CDR3 region has 16 residues.

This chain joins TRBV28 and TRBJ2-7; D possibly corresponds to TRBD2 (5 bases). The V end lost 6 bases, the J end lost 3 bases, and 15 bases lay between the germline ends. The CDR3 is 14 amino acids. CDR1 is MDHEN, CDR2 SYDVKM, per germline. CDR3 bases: TGTGCCAGCAGCGACTACCCTGCCCTCTACGAGCAGTACTTC. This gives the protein CASSDYPALYEQYF.

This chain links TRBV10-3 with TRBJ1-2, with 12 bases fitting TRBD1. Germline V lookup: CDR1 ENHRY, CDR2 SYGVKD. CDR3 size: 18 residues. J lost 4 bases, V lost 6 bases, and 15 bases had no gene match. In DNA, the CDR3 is TGTGCCATCAGCCCCGGGACAGGGGGCGCAAATACCCTCTATGGCTACACCTTC. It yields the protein CAISPGTGGANTLYGYTF.

DNA for the CDR3: TGTGCCTGCCTCAGGGCACAAGGCTACACCTTC. This codes for CACLRAQGYTF. The chain has TRBV30 and TRBJ1-2; weak D call: TRBD1 (5 bases). V lost 6 bases to trimming and J lost 8 bases, with 13 bases between them. CDR1 is GTSNPN and CDR2 is SVGIG in the germline V gene (reference sequence). The CDR3 length is 11 residues.

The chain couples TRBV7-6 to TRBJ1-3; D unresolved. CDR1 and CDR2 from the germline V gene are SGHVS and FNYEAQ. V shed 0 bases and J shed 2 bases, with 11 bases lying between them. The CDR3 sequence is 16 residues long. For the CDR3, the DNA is TGTGCCAGCAGCTTAGCGGCGCAGAGCGCTGGAAACACCATATATTTT. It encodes CASSLAAQSAGNTIYF. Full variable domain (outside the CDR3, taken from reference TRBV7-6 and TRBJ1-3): GAGVSQSPRYKVTKRGQDVALRCDPISGHVSLYWYRQALGQGPEFLTYFNYEAQQDKSGLPNDRFSAERPEGSISTLTIQRTEQRDSAMYRCASSLAAQSAGNTIYFGEGSWLTVV.

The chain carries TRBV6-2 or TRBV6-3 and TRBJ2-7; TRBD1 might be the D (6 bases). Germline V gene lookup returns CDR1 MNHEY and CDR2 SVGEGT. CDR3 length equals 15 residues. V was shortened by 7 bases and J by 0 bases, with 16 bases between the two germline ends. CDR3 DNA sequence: TGTGCCAGCACCCCCAGGGGACCGCCCTCCTACGAGCAGTACTTC. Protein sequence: CASTPRGPPSYEQYF.